The sample holds a few counts of the clone carrying this T cell receptor (beta chain). Its specificity is unknown. This CDR3 has 17 residues. V was trimmed by 5 bases and J by 2 bases, leaving 21 bases between them. Germline V gene lookup returns CDR1 SGHTA and CDR2 FQGNSA. The data were taken from a study of T cell repertoires in cytomegalovirus infection. On the study more broadly: Based on public TCR beta signatures, there were indications of CMV infection and of a matching HLA type. Points from the study as a whole: Clonotype analysis showed dominance of the ex vivo response by HLA-C-restricted CMV-specific TCR beta clonotypes. Totalled public TCR beta family frequency picked out people who carried CMV plus the relevant HLA.

TCRdb independently ran MiXCR on the reads; one entry per CDR3 protein. The data hold around 200,000 distinct CDR3 sequences, with roughly 17% observed a single time. The rearrangement joins TRBV7-2 to TRBJ1-2; maybe TRBD1 (6 bases). Input material: CD8+ T cells from PBMCs. The clonotype was recovered from a human donor in good health (CMV status not recorded). Some clones in this sample may be carry-over from other donors' samples. CDR3 loop: CASSARGGRGWNYGYTF. CDR3 bases: TGTGCCAGCAGCGCTCGTGGGGGGCGCGGTTGGAACTATGGCTACACCTTC.